The next 7 T cell receptor beta chains were all read from a single sample in a study of T cell repertoires in cytomegalovirus infection. No antigen has been assigned to these receptors. TCRdb processed the reads anew with MiXCR; each CDR3 protein has one entry. The sample has about 900,000 distinct CDR3 sequences, 31% seen once. The sequencing here drew on cultured CD8+ T cells from PBMCs, taken from culture after CMV antigen stimulation. These TCRs come from a human donor in good health (CMV status not recorded). Some clones in this sample may be carry-over from other donors' samples.

This chain links TRBV5-5 with TRBJ1-1, with a tentative D call TRBD1 (5 bases). CDR1 is SGHKS, CDR2 YYEKEE, per germline (reference sequence). The CDR3 extends over 14 amino acids. Trimming left V 0 bases short and J 7 bases short, with 13 bases between. The CDR3 sequence is CASSLGQGEDEAFF. In DNA, the CDR3 is TGTGCCAGCAGCTTGGGGCAGGGCGAGGATGAAGCTTTCTTT. The full variable domain, completed using reference TRBV5-5 and TRBJ1-1, is DAGVTQSPTHLIKTRGQQVTLRCSPISGHKSVSWYQQVLGQGPQFIFQYYEKEERGRGNFPDRFSARQFPNYSSELNVNALLLGDSALYLCASSLGQGEDEAFFGQGTRLTVV.

The gene calls are TRBV5-1 and TRBJ2-3, with TRBD1 identical over 8 bases. The CDR3 runs to 14 residues. The germline CDR1 and CDR2 sequences are SGHRS and YFSETQ. J was trimmed by 6 bases and V by 4 bases; bases with no gene match: 7. The CDR3 DNA follows: TGCGCCAGCAGCGAGGACAGGGCGGAGGATACGCAGTATTTT. It specifies CASSEDRAEDTQYF.

The sample holds a few counts of this clonotype. V gene TRBV10-3 combines with J gene TRBJ1-5; D gene uncertain. The germline V gene has CDR1 ENHRY and CDR2 SYGVKD. The CDR3 sequence is 15 residues long. V was pared by 5 bases and J by 5 bases, with 16 bases between. In DNA form, the CDR3 reads TGTGCCATCAGTTACGGACTCACCGAGGATCAGCCCCAGCATTTT. This translates into CAISYGLTEDQPQHF.

This clonotype came up a few times. The chain carries TRBV12-3 or TRBV12-4 and TRBJ1-1; possible D gene TRBD1, 5 bases. CDR3 length equals 14 residues. V was pared by 8 bases and J by 4 bases, with 17 bases between. CDR3 in DNA: TGTGCCAGCCTTTTGGGGGACGGCGGCACTGAAGCTTTCTTT. Its translation is CASLLGDGGTEAFF.

V is TRBV29-1 and J is TRBJ2-1; the D gene is possibly TRBD2 (6 bases). The CDR3 has 13 residues. Per germline, CDR1 SQVTM and CDR2 ANQGSEA. V lost 3 bases to trimming and J lost 8 bases, with 14 bases between them. This CDR3 is CSVETGEVHEQFF. Written as DNA, the CDR3 is TGCAGCGTTGAGACTGGGGAGGTCCATGAGCAGTTCTTC.

This chain links TRBV7-6 with TRBJ1-1; D may be TRBD1 (6 bases). Germline V gene sequence: CDR1 SGHVS, CDR2 FNYEAQ. Trimming shortened V by 1 base and J by 9 bases, and 21 bases separated the two germline ends. CDR3 length: 16 residues. DNA for the CDR3: TGTGCCAGCAGCTTAGGTCAGGGGCCCGTTCTCTTGAAAGCTTTCTTT. Protein sequence: CASSLGQGPVLLKAFF.

This clonotype was recorded a few times. This chain links TRBV27 with TRBJ2-1, with unresolved D. Trimming took off 3 bases at V and 5 bases at J, with 14 bases between the two ends. CDR3 size: 15 residues. Germline V gives CDR1 MNHEY, CDR2 SMNVEV (reference sequence). CDR3 DNA sequence: TGTGCCAGCAGTTTTAGAACCGGGCAGGACAATGAGCAGTTCTTC. Residues: CASSFRTGQDNEQFF.